Presented here are 26 T cell receptor beta chains from one specimen sequenced in a study of blood T cell repertoires in COVID-19. Data came from immunoSEQ multiplex PCR; TCRdb stores just in-frame clones and leaves some out. Of some 350,000 clones listed, 90% were seen once; the top ten hold 6.5% to 8%. Sequenced input: peripheral blood. The receptor source for this set is a man younger than 35 with active or convalescent COVID-19.

This rearrangement joins TRBV3-1 (or the pseudogene TRBV3-2) to TRBJ1-2; unclear D gene. The CDR3 runs 15 residues. Trimming took off 0 bases at V and 4 bases at J, with 12 bases between the two ends. Germline loops: CDR1 LGHDT, CDR2 YNNKEL (reference sequence). The chain's CDR3 is CASSQDLSGSYGYTF. The CDR3 bases are TGTGCCAGCAGCCAAGATCTTTCGGGGAGCTATGGCTACACCTTC.

V is TRBV27 and J is TRBJ1-2, with 9 bases fitting TRBD1. The J segment lost 7 bases and the V segment lost 7 bases, leaving 7 bases of the junction unmatched. The CDR3 runs to 13 residues. Germline V CDR1 and CDR2: MNHEY, SMNVEV (reference sequence). CDR3 sequence: CASTKQGAGGYTF. The CDR3 nucleotides are TGTGCCAGCACTAAACAGGGGGCGGGTGGCTACACCTTC.

The V call is TRBV27, the J call TRBJ1-1; tentatively, D is TRBD1 (5 bases). Trimming took 6 bases from V and 5 from J, leaving 19 bases between them. This CDR3 has 15 amino acids. Germline V CDR1 and CDR2: MNHEY, SMNVEV (reference sequence). The DNA for the CDR3 is TGTGCCAGCAGCAATTATCAGGGAAAGGGAACTGAAGCTTTCTTT. As protein: CASSNYQGKGTEAFF.

CDR3 nucleotide sequence: TGTGCCAGCAGCGTGTGGGACAACCCTTCTGGAAACACCATATATTTT. Amino acid sequence: CASSVWDNPSGNTIYF. The V gene is TRBV9, the J gene TRBJ1-3; TRBD1 might be the D (6 bases). Between the trimmed V and J ends, which lost 2 bases and 1 base, there was a span of 13 bases. The length of the CDR3 is 16 residues. In germline, CDR1 is SGDLS, CDR2 YYNGEE.

The chain employs TRBV11-2 and TRBJ1-3, with TRBD1 matching 7 bases. This CDR3 is built from 14 residues. Germline V gene lookup returns CDR1 SGHAT and CDR2 FQNNGV. Trimming at V came to 4 bases and at J to 5 bases, leaving 5 bases not matched to a gene. CDR3 residues: CASSSRTGRNTIYF. CDR3 nucleotide sequence: TGTGCCAGCAGCTCAAGGACAGGAAGAAACACCATATATTTT.

The chain is built from TRBV25-1 and TRBJ1-3; 12 nucleotides line up with TRBD1. The V gene end was trimmed by 5 bases and the J gene end by 6 bases; junction bases not matched to a gene: 8. CDR3 size: 16 residues. CDR1 MGHDK and CDR2 SYGVNS come from the germline V gene. DNA for the CDR3: TGTGCCAGCAGTCCAACCCGGGACAGGGGGCAAAACACCATATATTTT. The encoded protein is CASSPTRDRGQNTIYF.

The chain carries TRBV4-3 and TRBJ1-5; 7 nucleotides line up with TRBD1. V shed 0 bases and J 4 bases; nucleotides not matched to a gene: 3. In germline, CDR1 is LGHNA, CDR2 YSLEER. CDR3 size: 15 residues. CDR3 coding DNA: TGCGCCAGCAGCCAAGATGGGACAGCAAATCAGCCCCAGCATTTT. This encodes CASSQDGTANQPQHF.

The gene calls are TRBV6-5 and TRBJ2-7; 8 bases agree with TRBD1. This CDR3 region has 12 residues. Looked up from germline, CDR1 is MNHEY and CDR2 is SVGAGI. V lost 6 bases and J lost 3; bases outside the gene matches: 1. The CDR3, as DNA: TGTGCCAGCAGGGACAGGGTCTACGAGCAGTACTTC. It specifies CASRDRVYEQYF.

This chain uses TRBV4-1 with TRBJ2-7, with 9 positions matching TRBD2. J lost 4 bases, V lost 1 base, and 5 bases had no gene match. The CDR3 spans 15 residues. CDR1 and CDR2 (germline): MGHRA, YSYEKL. The CDR3 protein is CASSQAGTSRYEQYF. The CDR3 DNA sequence: TGCGCCAGCAGCCAAGCCGGGACTAGCAGATACGAGCAGTACTTC.

The rearrangement uses TRBV7-9 and TRBJ1-1; 7 bases are a match to TRBD1. Per germline, CDR1 SEHNR and CDR2 FQNEAQ (reference sequence). The CDR3 is 16 amino acids. Trimming removed 5 bases from V and 2 bases from J; junction bases left unmatched: 11. The CDR3 sequence: CASSPREGALNTEAFF. The CDR3 DNA is TGTGCCAGCAGCCCCCGTGAGGGGGCTTTAAACACTGAAGCTTTCTTT.

The chain is built from TRBV7-9 and TRBJ2-1; the D is unclear. The CDR3 totals 18 residues. The germline V gene has CDR1 SEHNR and CDR2 FQNEAQ (reference sequence). The V end was cut by 2 bases, the J end by 0 bases, with 17 bases between. CDR3: CASSLPPDEVGSYNEQFF. The CDR3 bases are TGTGCCAGCAGCTTACCCCCCGATGAGGTGGGCTCCTACAATGAGCAGTTCTTC.

The chain joins TRBV6-5 to TRBJ2-7, with D hard to call. CDR3 length: 11 residues. V was shortened by 6 bases and J by 4 bases, with 7 bases between the two germline ends. Germline values: CDR1 MNHEY, CDR2 SVGAGI. The CDR3 spells CASRAKYEQYF. The CDR3 DNA is TGTGCCAGCAGGGCAAAATACGAGCAGTACTTC.

This chain uses TRBV18 with TRBJ2-1; D may be TRBD2 (5 bases). Germline CDR1 reads KGHSH; CDR2 reads LQKENI. CDR3 size: 14 residues. V lost 3 bases and J lost 5, with 11 bases in between. The CDR3 region is CASSPQRQNNEQFF. The DNA for the CDR3 is TGTGCCAGCTCACCCCAGCGGCAGAACAATGAGCAGTTCTTC.

V is TRBV19 and J is TRBJ2-3; possibly TRBD1 for D (6 bases). Trimming took 6 bases from V and 12 from J, leaving 16 bases between them. Per the germline V gene, CDR1 is LNHDA and CDR2 is SQIVND (reference sequence). The CDR3 runs to 12 residues. The CDR3 protein is CASSDVGTKQYF. CDR3 DNA sequence: TGTGCCAGTAGCGACGTCGGGACAAAACAGTATTTT.

Remarks on this clone: One end of the junction does not line up with germline, which may come from a read error. This chain joins TRBV6-5 and TRBJ2-6; D possibly corresponds to TRBD1 (5 bases). Germline V lookup: CDR1 MNHEY, CDR2 SVGAGI. The CDR3 is 16 amino acids. The CDR3 sequence: CASSYEKGSGANVLTF. Here the CDR3 DNA reads TGTGCCAGCAGTTACGAAAAGGGTTCTGGGGCCAACGTGCTGACTTTC.

This chain uses TRBV9 with TRBJ1-6; possibly TRBD1 for D (6 bases). This CDR3 contains 15 residues. Germline CDR1 and CDR2: SGDLS and YYNGEE. The V gene lost 4 bases and the J gene lost 5 bases, with 13 bases spanning the gap. CDR3 protein: CASSQGGSNNSPLHF. In nucleotides, the CDR3 is TGTGCCAGCAGCCAAGGGGGTTCGAATAATTCACCCCTCCACTTT.

The chain has TRBV28 and TRBJ1-6, with unresolved D. Trimming shortened V by 7 bases and J by 3 bases, and 22 bases separated the two germline ends. Germline-derived CDR1 and CDR2 are MDHEN and SYDVKM. CDR3 length: 18 amino acids. The CDR3 here is CASTESGIALDYNSPLHF. The CDR3 DNA sequence: TGTGCCAGCACTGAATCCGGTATAGCCCTCGACTATAATTCACCCCTCCACTTT.

For the CDR3, the DNA is TGTGCCAGCAGTCTAAGCCTAGGGGCTTACGAGCAGTACTTC. Its translation: CASSLSLGAYEQYF. This chain connects TRBV27 to TRBJ2-7; the D gene is possibly TRBD1 (5 bases). The CDR3 runs 14 residues. Germline CDR1 reads MNHEY; CDR2 reads SMNVEV (reference sequence). Trimming removed 5 bases from V and 4 bases from J, with 15 bases in between.

A remark on this clone: One end of the junction is discordant with germline, which a read error may explain. This rearrangement joins TRBV4-3 to TRBJ2-4; TRBD1 aligns across 11 bases. CDR1 and CDR2 from the germline V gene are LGHNA and YSLEER. CDR3 size: 16 residues. CDR3 in amino acids: CASSKDGTGGTDIQYF. As DNA, the CDR3 is TGCGCCAGCAGCAAAGATGGGACAGGGGGTACGGACATTCAGTACTTC.

The chain recombines TRBV5-1 with TRBJ1-1; the D gene is possibly TRBD1 (5 bases). This CDR3 comprises 14 residues. The V gene's germline CDR1 is SGHRS and CDR2 YFSETQ. The germline V and J ends were trimmed by 0 bases and 11 bases, with 17 bases remaining between them. CDR3 DNA sequence: TGCGCCAGCAGCTTGGCCTCTTTCGGGGGGGACGCTTTCTTT. Its protein is CASSLASFGGDAFF.

This chain links TRBV13 with TRBJ2-3, with 13 bases lining up with TRBD2. The CDR3 length is 17 residues. The germline V gene encodes CDR1 PRHDT and CDR2 FYEKMQ (reference sequence). V was pared by 4 bases and J by 1 base, with 5 bases of the junction left unmatched. CDR3 sequence reads: CASSSLGLAGRTDTQYF. The DNA of the CDR3 is TGTGCCAGCAGCTCCTTGGGACTAGCGGGACGCACAGATACGCAGTATTTT.

V and J are TRBV9 and TRBJ2-5; 14 bases line up with TRBD2. This CDR3 comprises 17 residues. J gave up 3 bases and V 0 bases, and 4 bases lay outside the gene matches. Looked up from germline, CDR1 is SGDLS and CDR2 is YYNGEE. The CDR3, as DNA: TGTGCCAGCAGCGTAGCTATGACTAGCGGGGGGGAAGAGACCCAGTACTTC. As protein: CASSVAMTSGGEETQYF.

V gene TRBV5-6 combines with J gene TRBJ2-3; D is perhaps TRBD2 (6 bases). Germline V lookup: CDR1 SGHDT, CDR2 YYEEEE. This CDR3 spans 12 amino acids. V was trimmed by 0 bases and J by 8 bases, leaving 7 bases between them. In DNA form, the CDR3 reads TGTGCCAGCAGCTTGGGGGAGGCTACGCAGTATTTT. It translates to CASSLGEATQYF.

V and J are TRBV7-8 and TRBJ1-4, with D possibly being TRBD1 (6 bases). This CDR3 has 17 amino acids. Per germline, CDR1 SGHVS and CDR2 FQNEAQ. V lost 5 bases and J 1 base, leaving 17 bases between the germline ends. The CDR3 loop is CASSPVGGRGTNEKLFF. The CDR3 DNA is TGTGCCAGCAGCCCGGTCGGGGGGCGAGGAACTAATGAAAAACTGTTTTTT.

The chain is built from TRBV4-2 and TRBJ1-4, with unresolved D. Deletions cut 4 bases from V and 7 bases from J, with 13 bases between. This CDR3 spans 14 amino acids. Germline CDR1 reads LGHNA; CDR2 reads YNFKEQ. CDR3 amino acids: CASSRGSAGEKLFF. The DNA for the CDR3 is TGTGCCAGCAGCCGAGGAAGTGCGGGTGAAAAACTGTTTTTT.

In DNA form, the CDR3 reads TGTGCCAGCAGCACAGGGCCGGATAGCAATCAGCCCCAGCATTTT. As protein: CASSTGPDSNQPQHF. This chain uses TRBV5-6 with TRBJ1-5; a weak D match, TRBD1 (6 bases). The CDR3 consists of 15 residues. Trimming removed 4 bases at V and 0 bases at J, with 11 bases between. In germline, CDR1 is SGHDT, CDR2 YYEEEE.